This T cell receptor (beta chain) was recorded in a study of T cells in Graves' hyperthyroidism and ophthalmopathy. Whole-study results and caveats: In the blood, most expanded thyroid clonotypes above 0.001 appeared as well. In validation, the model predicted ophthalmopathy. These predictions came a median roughly 6 months before onset.

Fresh 10 ml peripheral blood yielded PBMCs. Regarding this clonotype: The antigen remains unidentified.

Amplification targeted TCR beta CDR3 regions from RNA transcripts. The HTBI primer set served for first-round RT-PCR of the TCR CDR3. MiXCR was run by TCRdb on the multiplex PCR reads, yielding one entry per CDR3 protein. The sample includes 500,000 or so distinct CDR3 sequences, 17% seen only once; the top ten take approximately 15%. Sample: blood. This TCR derives from a woman between 18 and 29 years old with Graves' ophthalmopathy.

CDR3 protein: CASNGDRENSPLHF. The CDR3 coding sequence is TGTGCCAGCAACGGGGACAGGGAGAATTCACCCCTCCACTTT. The chain links TRBV5-8 to TRBJ1-6; 9 bases line up with TRBD1. This CDR3 is 14 amino acids long. Trimming at V came to 6 bases and at J to 7 bases, leaving 5 bases not matched to a gene. Germline CDR1 is SGHTS and CDR2 is YDEGEE.